This passage covers 26 T cell receptor beta chains from one sample sequenced in a study of cytomegalovirus exposure and HLA in healthy donors. Use of 60 Vbeta and 13 Jbeta primers characterized the PCR. This table comes from immunoSEQ multiplex PCR, and its TCRdb copy is limited to in-frame clones, with some not included. Among some 150,000 clones, roughly 78% were seen once, and the ten largest hold approximately 3.9%. Sequenced sample: PBMCs. These receptors were collected from a man aged 45 to 65 in good health and CMV-seropositive.

This clone showed up just once. The chain is built from TRBV5-4 and TRBJ1-1, with D maybe TRBD1 (5 bases). This CDR3 has 16 residues. CDR1 SGHNT and CDR2 YYREEE come from the germline V gene (reference sequence). The germline V and J ends were trimmed by 4 bases and 0 bases, with 16 bases remaining between them. As DNA, the CDR3 is TGTGCCAGCAGCCCCGGGGGTCAGGCCATGAACACTGAAGCTTTCTTT. This codes for CASSPGGQAMNTEAFF. Supplemented by reference TRBV5-4 and TRBJ1-1, the full variable domain reads ETGVTQSPTHLIKTRGQQVTLRCSSQSGHNTVSWYQQALGQGPQFIFQYYREEENGRGNFPPRFSGLQFPNYSSELNVNALELDDSALYLCASSPGGQAMNTEAFFGQGTRLTVV.

The chain joins TRBV4-3 to TRBJ1-2, with 12 nucleotides matching TRBD1. Germline V lookup: CDR1 LGHNA, CDR2 YSLEER. V was clipped by 3 bases and J by 7 bases; unmatched bases: 9. CDR3 size: 16 residues. The CDR3 is CASSHSGTGGLSGYTF. As DNA, the CDR3 is TGCGCCAGCAGCCATTCCGGGACAGGGGGCTTGAGTGGCTACACCTTC.

The CDR3 region has the DNA TGTGCCAGCACCGAAACGGGGGTGGTCACTGAAGCTTTCTTT. This gives the protein CASTETGVVTEAFF. The chain is built from TRBV25-1 and TRBJ1-1, with TRBD1 as a possible D gene (5 bases). The germline gives CDR1 MGHDK, CDR2 SYGVNS. The CDR3 runs 14 residues. Trimming took 7 bases from V and 4 from J, leaving 16 bases between them.

V gene TRBV28 combines with J gene TRBJ2-3, with TRBD2 matching 7 bases. The CDR3 contains 15 residues. Per germline, CDR1 MDHEN and CDR2 SYDVKM. The V and J ends lost 4 bases and 0 bases, in that order; junction bases with no gene match: 4. DNA of the CDR3: TGTGCCAGCAGTTCCCTTAGCGGGAGCACAGATACGCAGTATTTT. Its translation: CASSSLSGSTDTQYF.

This chain uses TRBV18 with TRBJ2-3; 11 nucleotides line up with TRBD1. Trimming took 6 bases from V and 5 from J; bases not matched to a gene: 7. The germline gives CDR1 KGHSH, CDR2 LQKENI. The CDR3 is 15 residues long. CDR3 in amino acids: CASSRGTGGQDTQYF. The CDR3 DNA reads TGTGCCAGCTCCCGAGGGACAGGGGGGCAAGATACGCAGTATTTT.

This sequence joins TRBV6-5 and TRBJ1-3, with 7 bases lining up with TRBD1. This CDR3 comprises 15 residues. V lost 7 bases to trimming and J lost 4 bases; unmatched junction nucleotides: 10. Germline values: CDR1 MNHEY, CDR2 SVGAGI. CDR3 residues: CASTPLRDRGNTIYF. The CDR3 DNA follows: TGTGCCAGCACCCCCTTACGGGACAGAGGAAACACCATATATTTT.

This clone appeared a few times. V is TRBV15 and J is TRBJ2-5; D is undetermined. Germline assignment: CDR1 LNHNV and CDR2 YYDKDF (reference sequence). V was cut by 0 bases and J by 1 base, with 9 bases left in between. The CDR3 is made up of 15 amino acids. CDR3 residues: CATSRDRSGQETQYF. In DNA form, the CDR3 reads TGTGCCACCAGCAGAGATCGGTCGGGCCAAGAGACCCAGTACTTC.

By its share, this clone is medium-sized. The chain combines TRBV5-4 with TRBJ2-7; D unclear. This CDR3 has 12 amino acids. V was cut by 2 bases and J by 5 bases, with 8 bases left in between. Germline loops: CDR1 SGHNT, CDR2 YYREEE (reference sequence). The CDR3 spells CASSFGRDEQYF. The CDR3 DNA sequence: TGTGCCAGCAGCTTCGGCCGGGACGAGCAGTACTTC.

The chain couples TRBV6-6 to TRBJ2-1, with 7 bases that match TRBD2. There are 14 residues in the CDR3. The V segment lost 5 bases and the J segment 5 bases; nucleotides outside the gene matches: 6. Germline loops: CDR1 MNHNY, CDR2 SVGAGI (reference sequence). The CDR3 DNA sequence: TGTGCCAGCAGTCGGTCGACTAGCAACAATGAGCAGTTCTTC. It translates to CASSRSTSNNEQFF.

The chain employs TRBV6-4 and TRBJ1-3; D is ambiguous. The CDR3 runs to 17 residues. V was clipped by 1 base and J by 0 bases, with 13 bases between them. Germline V gene lookup returns CDR1 MRHNA and CDR2 SNTAGT. CDR3 coding DNA: TGTGCCAGCAGTGACTTGAGACTCTCCAGCTCTGGAAACACCATATATTTT. Translated, it gives CASSDLRLSSSGNTIYF.

The rearrangement uses TRBV11-2 and TRBJ2-1; 7 bases are shared with TRBD1. V was clipped by 5 bases and J by 4 bases; unmatched bases: 8. The CDR3 has 15 residues. From germline, CDR1 is SGHAT and CDR2 FQNNGV. The DNA of the CDR3 is TGTGCCAGCAGCCTCCACAGGGGACCTTACAATGAGCAGTTCTTC. Protein: CASSLHRGPYNEQFF.

The V gene is TRBV29-1, the J gene TRBJ2-1, with 11 bases lining up with TRBD2. V gave up 5 bases and J gave up 12 bases; unmatched junction bases: 9. This CDR3 has 13 residues. Germline values: CDR1 SQVTM, CDR2 ANQGSEA. CDR3 DNA sequence: TGCAGCGTTAGACTAGCGGGGCCTACAGGGCAGTTCTTC. It is translated as CSVRLAGPTGQFF.

V usage is TRBV7-9 and J usage is TRBJ2-2; D remains unclear. Germline V gene sequence: CDR1 SEHNR, CDR2 FQNEAQ (reference sequence). Deletions cut 0 bases from V and 6 bases from J, with 23 bases between. This CDR3 is built from 19 residues. CDR3 sequence (DNA): TGTGCCAGCAGCTTAGCGCGGCAGAAGATAGTTGCGAGCTCCGGGGAGCTGTTTTTT. Translation: CASSLARQKIVASSGELFF.

This clone was recorded only once. The chain combines TRBV5-1 with TRBJ2-7; D is unresolved. CDR1 and CDR2 from the germline V gene are SGHRS and YFSETQ. The CDR3 is 13 amino acids. The V and J ends lost 2 bases and 2 bases respectively, with 8 bases between them. The CDR3 loop is CASSFNTAYEQYF. The CDR3 nucleotides read TGCGCCAGCAGCTTTAACACAGCCTACGAGCAGTACTTC.

In this sample, this clone turned up once. The V and J genes are TRBV7-6 and TRBJ1-3, with a weak D call TRBD1 (6 bases). The CDR3 runs 14 residues. Trimming shortened V by 4 bases and J by 7 bases, and 14 bases separated the two germline ends. The germline V gene has CDR1 SGHVS and CDR2 FNYEAQ. The CDR3, as DNA: TGTGCCAGCAGCTCCAGGGGAGAAGGGAACACCATATATTTT. Its translation is CASSSRGEGNTIYF.

The chain has TRBV7-8 and TRBJ1-5; D ambiguous. Germline V gene data show CDR1 as SGHVS and CDR2 as FQNEAQ. The CDR3 runs to 15 residues. Between the trimmed V and J ends, which lost 4 bases and 4 bases, there was a span of 14 bases. The CDR3 nucleotides read TGTGCCAGCAGCTCAAGGACCGGGGAAAATCAGCCCCAGCATTTT. Its protein is CASSSRTGENQPQHF.

This rearrangement joins TRBV5-1 to TRBJ1-4; D gene unclear. CDR3 size: 13 residues. Germline CDR1 and CDR2: SGHRS and YFSETQ. V was trimmed by 5 bases and J by 6 bases, leaving 11 bases between them. The CDR3 is CASRVQVDEKLFF. CDR3 in DNA: TGCGCCAGCAGGGTCCAGGTCGATGAAAAACTGTTTTTT.

The chain links TRBV5-1 to TRBJ2-7; D remains unclear. CDR1 is SGHRS, CDR2 YFSETQ, per germline. This CDR3 contains 14 residues. V was cut by 4 bases and J by 3 bases, with 14 bases left in between. The CDR3 sequence: CASSPDGQDYEQYF. The CDR3 coding sequence is TGCGCCAGCAGCCCCGATGGGCAGGACTACGAGCAGTACTTC.

The chain recombines TRBV19 with TRBJ2-1; 9 nucleotides match TRBD2. The germline V gene encodes CDR1 LNHDA and CDR2 SQIVND (reference sequence). CDR3 length: 15 amino acids. V shed 8 bases, J shed 9 bases, and the junction held 14 bases outside the gene matches. The CDR3 bases are TGTGCCAGTCAGGATATAGCGGGAGATGGGGGTGAGCAGTTCTTC. Translation gives CASQDIAGDGGEQFF. The variable domain in full, with the rest retrieved from reference TRBV19 and TRBJ2-1, is DGGITQSPKYLFRKEGQNVTLSCEQNLNHDAMYWYRQDPGQGLRLIYYSQIVNDFQKGDIAEGYSVSREKKESFPLTVTSAQKNPTAFYLCASQDIAGDGGEQFFGPGTRLTVL.

The CDR3 DNA reads as TGTGCCAGTAGTAGGAAGACAGGGGTCGGTCAGCCCCAGCATTTT. It is translated as CASSRKTGVGQPQHF. The chain couples TRBV19 to TRBJ1-5; 8 nucleotides match TRBD1. Trimming removed 4 bases from V and 6 bases from J; junction bases left unmatched: 8. Germline-derived CDR1 and CDR2 are LNHDA and SQIVND (reference sequence). The CDR3 is 15 amino acids.

This sequence joins TRBV11-2 and TRBJ2-7; tentatively, D is TRBD2 (5 bases). This CDR3 has 14 residues. Trimming pared 0 bases from V and 3 bases from J, leaving 9 bases between. Looked up from germline, CDR1 is SGHAT and CDR2 is FQNNGV. Here the CDR3 reads CASSLDRTSYEQYF. The CDR3 DNA reads TGTGCCAGCAGCTTAGATCGAACTAGCTACGAGCAGTACTTC.

J is TRBJ2-3 and V is TRBV5-1; TRBD1 matches at 7 bases. The CDR3 has 15 amino acids. CDR1 SGHRS and CDR2 YFSETQ come from the germline V gene. After removal of 4 bases from V and 1 base from J, the junction contained 6 bases not matched to a gene. The CDR3 spells CASSLTGDGTDTQYF. The CDR3 DNA is TGCGCCAGCAGCCTAACAGGGGACGGCACAGATACGCAGTATTTT.

This clone occurred a few times. The chain couples TRBV5-6 to TRBJ1-1; D might be TRBD1 (6 bases). V was trimmed by 2 bases and J by 5 bases, leaving 13 bases between them. The germline gives CDR1 SGHDT, CDR2 YYEEEE. The CDR3 totals 14 residues. CDR3 nucleotides: TGTGCCAGCAGCTTCGGTATAGGGGGAACTGAAGCTTTCTTT. Encoded protein: CASSFGIGGTEAFF.

The V call is TRBV2, the J call TRBJ2-3; weak D call: TRBD2 (8 bases). Germline V CDR1 and CDR2: SNHLY, FYNNEI. Trimming stripped 6 bases from V and 2 bases from J, with 15 bases between. The CDR3 contains 15 residues. The CDR3 sequence: CASSPGRGLTDTQYF. CDR3 nucleotides: TGTGCCAGCAGCCCCGGGAGGGGGCTCACAGATACGCAGTATTTT.

This chain links TRBV7-2 with TRBJ1-5; the match to TRBD1 covers 9 bases. The germline gives CDR1 SGHTA, CDR2 FQGNSA. This CDR3 is 15 amino acids long. V trimming: 5 bases; J trimming: 5 bases; junction bases outside the gene matches: 7. The CDR3 spells CASSLDRGKDQPQHF. The CDR3, as DNA: TGTGCCAGCAGCCTTGACAGGGGGAAAGATCAGCCCCAGCATTTT. The entire variable domain, with the rest obtained from reference TRBV7-2 and TRBJ1-5, is as follows: GAGVSQSPSNKVTEKGKDVELRCDPISGHTALYWYRQSLGQGLEFLIYFQGNSAPDKSGLPSDRFSAERTGGSVSTLTIQRTQQEDSAVYLCASSLDRGKDQPQHFGDGTRLSIL.

V usage is TRBV4-1 and J usage is TRBJ1-6; 9 bases line up with TRBD1. The germline gives CDR1 MGHRA, CDR2 YSYEKL. The CDR3 sequence is 17 residues long. V lost 2 bases, J lost 0 bases, and 2 bases stayed unmatched. Here the CDR3 DNA reads TGCGCCAGCAGCCAACCGGACAGGGGCTCCTATAATTCACCCCTCCACTTT. Encoded protein: CASSQPDRGSYNSPLHF.